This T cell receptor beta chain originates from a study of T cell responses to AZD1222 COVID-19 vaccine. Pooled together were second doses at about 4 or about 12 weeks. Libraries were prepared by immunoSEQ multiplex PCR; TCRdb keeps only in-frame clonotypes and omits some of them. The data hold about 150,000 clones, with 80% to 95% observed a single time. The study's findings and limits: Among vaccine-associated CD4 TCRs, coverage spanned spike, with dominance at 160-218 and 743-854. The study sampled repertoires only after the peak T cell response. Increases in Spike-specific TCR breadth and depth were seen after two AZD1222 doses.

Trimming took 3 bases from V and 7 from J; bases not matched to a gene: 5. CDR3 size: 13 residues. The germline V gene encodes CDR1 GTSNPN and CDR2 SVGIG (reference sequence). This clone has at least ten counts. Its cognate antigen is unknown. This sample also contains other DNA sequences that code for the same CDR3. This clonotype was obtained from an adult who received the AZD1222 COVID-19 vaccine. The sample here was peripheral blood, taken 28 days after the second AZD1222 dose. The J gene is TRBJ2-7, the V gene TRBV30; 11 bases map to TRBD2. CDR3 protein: CAWRTSGSGEQYF. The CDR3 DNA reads TGTGCCTGGAGAACTAGCGGGAGCGGGGAGCAGTACTTC. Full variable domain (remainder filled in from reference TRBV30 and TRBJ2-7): SQTIHQWPATLVQPVGSPLSLECTVEGTSNPNLYWYRQAAGRGLQLLFYSVGIGQISSEVPQNLSASRPQDRQFILSSKKLLLSDSGFYLCAWRTSGSGEQYFGPGTRLTVT.